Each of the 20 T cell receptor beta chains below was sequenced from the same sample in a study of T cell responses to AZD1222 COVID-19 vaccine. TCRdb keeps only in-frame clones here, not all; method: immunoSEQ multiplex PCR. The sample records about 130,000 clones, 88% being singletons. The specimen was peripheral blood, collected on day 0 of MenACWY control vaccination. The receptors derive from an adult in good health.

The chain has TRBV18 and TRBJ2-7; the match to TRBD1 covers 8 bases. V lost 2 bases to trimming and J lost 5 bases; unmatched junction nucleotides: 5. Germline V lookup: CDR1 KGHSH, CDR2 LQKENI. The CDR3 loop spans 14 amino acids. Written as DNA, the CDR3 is TGTGCCAGCTCACCAAGGACAGGGAACAACGAGCAGTACTTC. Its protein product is CASSPRTGNNEQYF.

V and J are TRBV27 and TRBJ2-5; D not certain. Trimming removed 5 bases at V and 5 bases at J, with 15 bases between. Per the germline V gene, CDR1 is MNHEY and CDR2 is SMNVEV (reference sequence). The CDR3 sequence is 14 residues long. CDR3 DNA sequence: TGTGCCAGCAGTCCGAAGAAAGGGCGTGAGACCCAGTACTTC. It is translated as CASSPKKGRETQYF.

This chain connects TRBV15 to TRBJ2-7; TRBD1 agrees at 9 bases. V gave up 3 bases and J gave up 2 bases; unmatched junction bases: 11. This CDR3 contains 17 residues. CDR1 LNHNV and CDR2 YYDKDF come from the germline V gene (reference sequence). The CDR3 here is CATSSGSFRDRAYEQYF. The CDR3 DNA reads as TGTGCCACCAGCAGCGGATCCTTTCGGGACAGGGCCTACGAGCAGTACTTC.

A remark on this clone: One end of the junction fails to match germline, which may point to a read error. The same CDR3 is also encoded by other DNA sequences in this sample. The CDR3 is CASSALTGQGGAFF. The CDR3 DNA is TGCGCCAGCAGCGCCTTGACGGGACAGGGGGGGGCTTTCTTT. The gene calls are TRBV7-9 and TRBJ1-1; 11 bases are shared with TRBD1. CDR1 SEHNR and CDR2 FQNEAQ come from the germline V gene (reference sequence). The CDR3 loop spans 14 amino acids.

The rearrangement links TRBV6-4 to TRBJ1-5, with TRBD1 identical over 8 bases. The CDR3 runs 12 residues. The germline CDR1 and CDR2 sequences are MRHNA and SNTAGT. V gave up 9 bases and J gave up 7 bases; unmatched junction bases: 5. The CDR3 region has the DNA TGTGCCAGGGGGACAGGCGGACAGCCCCAGCATTTT. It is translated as CARGTGGQPQHF.

CDR3 loop: CASSFTGRTEAFF. CDR3 in DNA: TGTGCCAGCAGCTTTACAGGGCGGACTGAAGCTTTCTTT. The chain employs TRBV5-6 and TRBJ1-1; tentative D call: TRBD1 (6 bases). V lost 2 bases and J 5 bases, leaving 10 bases between the germline ends. The CDR3 consists of 13 residues. Germline V gene sequence: CDR1 SGHDT, CDR2 YYEEEE.

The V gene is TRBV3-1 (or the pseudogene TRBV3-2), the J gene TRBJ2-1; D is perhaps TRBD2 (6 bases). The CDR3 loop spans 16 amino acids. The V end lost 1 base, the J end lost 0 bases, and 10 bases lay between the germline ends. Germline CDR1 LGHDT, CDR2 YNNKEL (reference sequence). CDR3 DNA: TGTGCCAGCAGCCAAGTTCCCGGGAGCTCCTACAATGAGCAGTTCTTC. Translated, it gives CASSQVPGSSYNEQFF.

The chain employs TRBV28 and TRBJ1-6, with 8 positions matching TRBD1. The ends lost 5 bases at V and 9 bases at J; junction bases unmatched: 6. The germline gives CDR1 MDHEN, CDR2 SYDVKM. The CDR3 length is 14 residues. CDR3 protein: CASSQTGASSPLHF. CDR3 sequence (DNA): TGTGCCAGCAGTCAGACAGGGGCGAGTTCACCCCTCCACTTT.

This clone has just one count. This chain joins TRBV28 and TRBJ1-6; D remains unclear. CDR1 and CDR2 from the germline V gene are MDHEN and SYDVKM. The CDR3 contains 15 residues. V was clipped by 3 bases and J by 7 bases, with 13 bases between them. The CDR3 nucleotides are TGTGCCAGCAGTTTCTCCATCAGGAGCAATTCACCCCTCCACTTT. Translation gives CASSFSIRSNSPLHF.

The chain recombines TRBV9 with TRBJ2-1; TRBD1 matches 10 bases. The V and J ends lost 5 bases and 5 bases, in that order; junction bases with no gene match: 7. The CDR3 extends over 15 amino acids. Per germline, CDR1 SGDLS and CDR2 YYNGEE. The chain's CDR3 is CASSGGGQGHNEQFF. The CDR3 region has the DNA TGTGCCAGCAGTGGCGGGGGACAGGGGCACAATGAGCAGTTCTTC.

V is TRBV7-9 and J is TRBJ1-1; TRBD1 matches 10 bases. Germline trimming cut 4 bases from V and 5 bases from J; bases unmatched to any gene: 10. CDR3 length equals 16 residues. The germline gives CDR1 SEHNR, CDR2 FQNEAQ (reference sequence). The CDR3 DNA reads TGTGCCAGCAGCTCGACAATGGGACAGGGGAGGACTGAAGCTTTCTTT. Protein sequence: CASSSTMGQGRTEAFF.

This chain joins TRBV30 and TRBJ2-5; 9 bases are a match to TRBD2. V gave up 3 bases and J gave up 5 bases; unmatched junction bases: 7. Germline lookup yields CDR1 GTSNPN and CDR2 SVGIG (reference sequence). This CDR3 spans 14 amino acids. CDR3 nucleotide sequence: TGTGCCTGGAGAACAGGGCGGGAGGGTGAGACCCAGTACTTC. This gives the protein CAWRTGREGETQYF.

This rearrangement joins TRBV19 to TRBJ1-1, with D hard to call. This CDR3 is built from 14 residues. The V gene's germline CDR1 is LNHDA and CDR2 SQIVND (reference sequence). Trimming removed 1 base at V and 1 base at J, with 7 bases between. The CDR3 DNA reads TGTGCCAGTAGTATAGTAACCGCGAACACTGAAGCTTTCTTT. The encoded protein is CASSIVTANTEAFF.

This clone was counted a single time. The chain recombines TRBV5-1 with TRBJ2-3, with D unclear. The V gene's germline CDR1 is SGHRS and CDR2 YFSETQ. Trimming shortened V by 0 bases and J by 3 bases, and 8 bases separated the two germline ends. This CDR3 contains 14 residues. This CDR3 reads CASSLAAGTDTQYF. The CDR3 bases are TGCGCCAGCAGCTTGGCCGCCGGGACAGATACGCAGTATTTT.

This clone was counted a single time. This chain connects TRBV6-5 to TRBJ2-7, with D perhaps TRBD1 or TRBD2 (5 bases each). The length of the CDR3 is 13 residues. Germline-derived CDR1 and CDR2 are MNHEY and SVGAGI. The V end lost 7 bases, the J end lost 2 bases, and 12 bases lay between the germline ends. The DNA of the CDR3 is TGTGCCAGCAATCGGATGGGGGCCTACGAGCAGTACTTC. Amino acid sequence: CASNRMGAYEQYF.

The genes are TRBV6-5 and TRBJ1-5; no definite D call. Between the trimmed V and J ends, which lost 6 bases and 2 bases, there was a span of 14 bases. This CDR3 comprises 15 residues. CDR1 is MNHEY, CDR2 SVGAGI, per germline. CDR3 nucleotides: TGTGCCAGCAGGGGTGGAGTAGGCCGCAATCAGCCCCAGCATTTT. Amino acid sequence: CASRGGVGRNQPQHF.

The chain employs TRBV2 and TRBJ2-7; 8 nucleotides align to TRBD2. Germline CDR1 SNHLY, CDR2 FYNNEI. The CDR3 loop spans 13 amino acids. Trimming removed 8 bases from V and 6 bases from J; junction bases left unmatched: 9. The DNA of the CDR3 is TGTGCCAGCGCCCCAGCGGGAGTGAGCGAGCAGTACTTC. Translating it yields CASAPAGVSEQYF. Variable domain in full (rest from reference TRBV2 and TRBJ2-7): EPEVTQTPSHQVTQMGQEVILRCVPISNHLYFYWYRQILGQKVEFLVSFYNNEISEKSEIFDDQFSVERPDGSNFTLKIRSTKLEDSAMYFCASAPAGVSEQYFGPGTRLTVT.

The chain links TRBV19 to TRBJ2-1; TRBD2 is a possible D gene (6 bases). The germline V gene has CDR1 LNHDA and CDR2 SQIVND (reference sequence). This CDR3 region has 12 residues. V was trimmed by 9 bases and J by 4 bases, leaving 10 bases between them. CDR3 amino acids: CASGSEYNEQFF. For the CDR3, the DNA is TGTGCCAGCGGGAGTGAGTACAATGAGCAGTTCTTC.

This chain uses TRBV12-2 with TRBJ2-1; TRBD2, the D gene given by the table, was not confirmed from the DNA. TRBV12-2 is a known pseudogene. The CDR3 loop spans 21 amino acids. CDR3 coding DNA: TGTGCAAGTCGCTTCAGACTAGCGGGAGGGCTTGCACAAACGTTCTACAATGAGCAGTTCTTC. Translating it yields CASRFRLAGGLAQTFYNEQFF.

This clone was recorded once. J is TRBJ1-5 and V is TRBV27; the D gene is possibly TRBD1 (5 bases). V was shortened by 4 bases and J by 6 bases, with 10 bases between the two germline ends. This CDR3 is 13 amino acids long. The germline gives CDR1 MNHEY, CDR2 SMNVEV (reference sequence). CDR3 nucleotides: TGTGCCAGCAGTTCGGACATCTCTCAGCCCCAGCATTTT. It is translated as CASSSDISQPQHF.